This T cell receptor (beta chain) emerged from a study of T cell changes during pregnancy in multiple sclerosis. V was trimmed by 6 bases and J by 7 bases, leaving 15 bases between them. The CDR3 is made up of 14 amino acids. Looked up from germline, CDR1 is SNHLY and CDR2 is FYNNEI. Here immunoSEQ multiplex PCR was the method, and the copy in TCRdb shows in-frame clones only, minus some. This sample yields around 69,000 clones, of which about 90% are seen a single time; more than 2% belongs to the top ten. The rearrangement links TRBV2 to TRBJ1-4; TRBD1 is a possible D gene (5 bases). This sample comprised peripheral blood, obtained in the second trimester of pregnancy. The clonotype comes from a female donor in good health, enrolled as a control in a pregnancy study. CDR3 nucleotides: TGTGCCAGCAGGGGGAGGGGCGCAGGTGAAAAACTGTTTTTT. Protein sequence: CASRGRGAGEKLFF.